Below are 27 T cell receptor beta chains sequenced from a single sample in a study of shared clonotypes between healthy human individuals. Produced via immunoSEQ multiplex PCR; TCRdb's table is partial and in-frame only. Of 1.5 million to 1.9 million clones in the sample, 95% to 99% were seen once. Sequencing used naive CD4+ T cells sorted from blood. This sample's subset: CD45RA+ positively selected. These receptor sequences come from a man aged 30 to 39 in good health.

The rearrangement joins TRBV7-2 to TRBJ1-2; D is unclear. Trimming left V 5 bases short and J 4 bases short, with 11 bases between. Germline V gene lookup returns CDR1 SGHTA and CDR2 FQGNSA. This CDR3 contains 13 residues. The CDR3: CASSAGRGYGYTF. In nucleotides, the CDR3 is TGTGCCAGCAGCGCCGGGCGCGGCTATGGCTACACCTTC.

V is TRBV29-1 and J is TRBJ2-3; D may be TRBD1 (7 bases). The length of the CDR3 is 13 residues. CDR1 is SQVTM and CDR2 is ANQGSEA in the germline V gene. The V and J ends lost 5 bases and 0 bases respectively, with 9 bases between them. The CDR3 reads CSVQGGSTDTQYF. The CDR3, as DNA: TGCAGCGTTCAGGGGGGTAGCACAGATACGCAGTATTTT.

V gene TRBV5-1 combines with J gene TRBJ2-5, with D possibly being TRBD1 or TRBD2 (5 bases each). The CDR3 runs 14 residues. Trimming pared 3 bases from V and 2 bases from J, leaving 11 bases between. Germline-derived CDR1 and CDR2 are SGHRS and YFSETQ. The CDR3 spells CASSSRDLQETQYF. CDR3 nucleotides: TGCGCCAGCAGCTCGAGGGACCTGCAAGAGACCCAGTACTTC.

The chain carries TRBV7-9 and TRBJ2-1; a weak D match, TRBD2 (5 bases). V gave up 4 bases and J gave up 8 bases, with 21 bases separating them. The CDR3 is made up of 16 amino acids. Looked up from germline, CDR1 is SEHNR and CDR2 is FQNEAQ (reference sequence). In DNA form, the CDR3 reads TGTGCCAGCAGCTCCAAATGGCTCACGGGGTTGGATGAGCAGTTCTTC. The encoded protein is CASSSKWLTGLDEQFF.

The chain links TRBV18 to TRBJ2-1; 15 bases line up with TRBD2. The CDR3 sequence is 16 residues long. The V gene end was trimmed by 2 bases and the J gene end by 9 bases; junction bases not matched to a gene: 5. The V gene's germline CDR1 is KGHSH and CDR2 LQKENI. In DNA form, the CDR3 reads TGTGCCAGCTCACCAAGGACTAGCGGGAGGGAGGCTGAGCAGTTCTTC. Protein product: CASSPRTSGREAEQFF. Together with reference TRBV18 and TRBJ2-1, the CDR3 gives the full variable domain: NAGVMQNPRHLVRRRGQEARLRCSPMKGHSHVYWYRQLPEEGLKFMVYLQKENIIDESGMPKERFSAEFPKEGPSILRIQQVVRGDSAAYFCASSPRTSGREAEQFFGPGTRLTVL.

This rearrangement joins TRBV29-1 to TRBJ1-1; 9 positions agree with TRBD1. The germline CDR1 and CDR2 sequences are SQVTM and ANQGSEA. The CDR3 extends over 15 amino acids. V shed 7 bases, J shed 0 bases, and the junction held 9 bases outside the gene matches. In DNA form, the CDR3 reads TGCAGCGCGTGGACAGGGGAGGCCATGAACACTGAAGCTTTCTTT. Residues: CSAWTGEAMNTEAFF.

The genes are TRBV4-3 and TRBJ2-7; the D gene is possibly TRBD1 (5 bases). CDR3 length equals 14 residues. Germline CDR1 LGHNA, CDR2 YSLEER. Deletions cut 1 base from V and 7 bases from J, with 14 bases between. CDR3 nucleotide sequence: TGCGCCAGCAGCCAAGGTACAGGTACGAGGGAGCAGTACTTC. Translation: CASSQGTGTREQYF.

This rearrangement joins TRBV11-2 to TRBJ2-3; D not resolved. V gave up 4 bases and J gave up 5 bases, with 7 bases separating them. CDR1 SGHAT and CDR2 FQNNGV come from the germline V gene. The CDR3 runs to 12 residues. CDR3 in DNA: TGTGCCAGCAGCTCCGTCCAAGATACGCAGTATTTT. Its protein product is CASSSVQDTQYF.

This chain connects TRBV6-5 to TRBJ1-2, with a tentative D call TRBD1 (6 bases). The V gene lost 6 bases and the J gene lost 4 bases, with 15 bases spanning the gap. CDR1 is MNHEY, CDR2 SVGAGI, per germline. This CDR3 has 14 amino acids. CDR3 DNA sequence: TGTGCCAGCAGCCAGGGGTTATTTCCCTATGGCTACACCTTC. This gives the protein CASSQGLFPYGYTF.

This chain connects TRBV2 to TRBJ2-3, with TRBD1 as a possible D gene (6 bases). This CDR3 has 12 amino acids. V was trimmed by 6 bases and J by 4 bases, leaving 8 bases between them. Germline-derived CDR1 and CDR2 are SNHLY and FYNNEI. The CDR3 sequence is CASRAGADTQYF. CDR3 coding DNA: TGTGCCAGCAGGGCAGGGGCAGATACGCAGTATTTT.

This chain uses TRBV29-1 with TRBJ1-1; a possible D gene is TRBD1 (5 bases). Trimming shortened V by 7 bases and J by 4 bases, and 13 bases separated the two germline ends. CDR3 length equals 12 residues. Germline lookup yields CDR1 SQVTM and CDR2 ANQGSEA. The CDR3 loop reads CSAAGASTEAFF. The CDR3 DNA reads TGCAGCGCCGCCGGGGCGAGCACTGAAGCTTTCTTT.

The gene calls are TRBV18 and TRBJ1-1, with 11 bases lining up with TRBD1. The germline gives CDR1 KGHSH, CDR2 LQKENI. With 5 bases clipped from V and 3 bases from J, the junction kept 5 bases outside the gene matches. The CDR3 covers 15 residues. CDR3: CASSTGTGGDTEAFF. CDR3 nucleotide sequence: TGTGCCAGCTCAACGGGGACAGGGGGAGACACTGAAGCTTTCTTT.

This chain uses TRBV5-4 with TRBJ2-2; D possibly uses TRBD1 or TRBD2 (6 bases each). In germline, CDR1 is SGHNT, CDR2 YYREEE (reference sequence). The CDR3 is 16 residues long. Trimming took off 4 bases at V and 5 bases at J, with 18 bases between the two ends. DNA for the CDR3: TGTGCCAGCAGCCCCGGGGGCTCTACTGGGACCGGGGAGCTGTTTTTT. It codes for CASSPGGSTGTGELFF.

The V and J genes are TRBV9 and TRBJ2-1; the match to TRBD2 covers 7 bases. The germline V gene has CDR1 SGDLS and CDR2 YYNGEE. The V segment lost 0 bases and the J segment 2 bases; nucleotides outside the gene matches: 5. This CDR3 contains 16 residues. CDR3 coding DNA: TGTGCCAGCAGCGTAGGTCTAGCGGAAACCTACAATGAGCAGTTCTTC. It encodes CASSVGLAETYNEQFF.

This clone was counted a single time. This chain links TRBV29-1 with TRBJ2-7; D tentatively reads TRBD1 or TRBD2 (6 bases each). CDR1 SQVTM and CDR2 ANQGSEA come from the germline V gene. V was pared by 6 bases and J by 3 bases, with 18 bases between. This CDR3 contains 14 residues. The CDR3 is CSVARGTEGYEQYF. The DNA of the CDR3 is TGCAGCGTCGCAAGGGGGACTGAAGGCTACGAGCAGTACTTC.

The rearrangement links TRBV4-1 to TRBJ2-7; D is uncertain. This CDR3 is built from 16 residues. V lost 0 bases, J lost 5 bases, and 17 bases lay in between. CDR1 is MGHRA, CDR2 YSYEKL, per germline. The CDR3 DNA follows: TGCGCCAGCAGCCAAGAAGCTCGTGGGTACGTCGACGAGCAGTACTTC. Encoded protein: CASSQEARGYVDEQYF.

The rearrangement uses TRBV28 and TRBJ2-1; D is unresolved. This CDR3 has 13 residues. V lost 2 bases to trimming and J lost 7 bases, with 9 bases between them. Germline V gene lookup returns CDR1 MDHEN and CDR2 SYDVKM. This CDR3 is CASSLVPVNEQFF. CDR3 nucleotides: TGTGCCAGCAGTTTAGTTCCGGTGAATGAGCAGTTCTTC.

The chain combines TRBV4-1 with TRBJ1-1, with D possibly matching TRBD1 (5 bases). The CDR3 is made up of 16 amino acids. CDR1 MGHRA and CDR2 YSYEKL come from the germline V gene. V dropped 0 bases and J dropped 1 base, with 12 bases sitting between them. CDR3: CASSQDGNRRNTEAFF. As DNA, the CDR3 is TGCGCCAGCAGCCAAGATGGGAACAGGCGGAACACTGAAGCTTTCTTT.

As concerns this clone: The same CDR3 is also encoded by other DNA sequences in this sample. This chain uses TRBV27 with TRBJ2-5, with a tentative D call TRBD2 (6 bases). Germline assignment: CDR1 MNHEY and CDR2 SMNVEV (reference sequence). Between the trimmed V and J ends, which lost 5 bases and 5 bases, there was a span of 15 bases. This CDR3 has 14 residues. As DNA, the CDR3 is TGTGCCAGCAGTCCCATCGGGGGAAGGGAGACCCAGTACTTC. Translation gives CASSPIGGRETQYF.

As for this clone: Other DNA sequences in this sample translate to the same CDR3. The genes are TRBV5-1 and TRBJ2-1, with D maybe TRBD2 (5 bases). CDR1 and CDR2 from the germline V gene are SGHRS and YFSETQ. This CDR3 is built from 15 residues. Trimming took 1 base from V and 2 from J, leaving 10 bases between them. In nucleotides, the CDR3 is TGCGCCAGCAGCTTGAGCGCGGGCACCTACAATGAGCAGTTCTTC. Its translation is CASSLSAGTYNEQFF.

The genes are TRBV25-1 and TRBJ2-1, with TRBD2 matching 10 bases. CDR1 is MGHDK and CDR2 is SYGVNS in the germline V gene. The length of the CDR3 is 15 residues. V gave up 4 bases and J gave up 4 bases; unmatched junction bases: 4. This chain's CDR3 is CASSALAGTYNEQFF. The CDR3 nucleotides read TGTGCCAGCAGTGCACTAGCGGGAACGTACAATGAGCAGTTCTTC.

V and J are TRBV5-6 and TRBJ2-6; D uncertain. V dropped 6 bases and J dropped 5 bases, with 21 bases sitting between them. Germline CDR1 reads SGHDT; CDR2 reads YYEEEE. This CDR3 comprises 17 residues. The CDR3 coding sequence is TGTGCCAGCACTCCCCTCAATTCACAAAGTCGGGCCAACGTCCTGACTTTC. Protein sequence: CASTPLNSQSRANVLTF.

This clone was recorded only once. The chain combines TRBV6-1 with TRBJ2-7, with a tentative D call TRBD1 (5 bases). Trimming shortened V by 6 bases and J by 0 bases, and 12 bases separated the two germline ends. The CDR3 covers 14 residues. Germline CDR1 reads MNHNS; CDR2 reads SASEGT. This CDR3 is CASRPDIVSYEQYF. The CDR3 DNA sequence: TGTGCCAGCAGACCGGACATAGTCTCCTACGAGCAGTACTTC.

The CDR3 region is CASSRGGPGLYF. CDR3 DNA: TGTGCCAGCAGTAGAGGGGGACCGGGTTTGTACTTC. This rearrangement joins TRBV2 to TRBJ2-7; D might be TRBD1 (6 bases). This CDR3 region has 12 residues. Trimming pared 5 bases from V and 12 bases from J, leaving 17 bases between. Germline lookup yields CDR1 SNHLY and CDR2 FYNNEI.

V usage is TRBV25-1 and J usage is TRBJ1-1, with D possibly matching TRBD1 (6 bases). The CDR3 runs 13 residues. The V end was cut by 6 bases, the J end by 5 bases, with 13 bases between. CDR1 is MGHDK, CDR2 SYGVNS, per germline. CDR3 region: CASRGQGRTEAFF. CDR3 nucleotides: TGTGCCAGCAGGGGGCAGGGGAGGACTGAAGCTTTCTTT.

V usage is TRBV4-3 and J usage is TRBJ2-2; D uncertain. V gave up 0 bases and J gave up 4 bases, with 9 bases separating them. CDR1 is LGHNA, CDR2 YSLEER, per germline. CDR3 length equals 15 residues. CDR3 in DNA: TGCGCCAGCAGCCAAGATCGACTCCTCACCGGGGAGCTGTTTTTT. Its translation is CASSQDRLLTGELFF.

This clone was recorded only once. V usage is TRBV19 and J usage is TRBJ2-5; TRBD1 is a possible D gene (6 bases). This CDR3 comprises 15 residues. Per germline, CDR1 LNHDA and CDR2 SQIVND (reference sequence). V was trimmed by 5 bases and J by 1 base, leaving 14 bases between them. In nucleotides, the CDR3 is TGTGCCAGTAGTCTCGCCGCCAGGGGCCAAGAGACCCAGTACTTC. As protein: CASSLAARGQETQYF.